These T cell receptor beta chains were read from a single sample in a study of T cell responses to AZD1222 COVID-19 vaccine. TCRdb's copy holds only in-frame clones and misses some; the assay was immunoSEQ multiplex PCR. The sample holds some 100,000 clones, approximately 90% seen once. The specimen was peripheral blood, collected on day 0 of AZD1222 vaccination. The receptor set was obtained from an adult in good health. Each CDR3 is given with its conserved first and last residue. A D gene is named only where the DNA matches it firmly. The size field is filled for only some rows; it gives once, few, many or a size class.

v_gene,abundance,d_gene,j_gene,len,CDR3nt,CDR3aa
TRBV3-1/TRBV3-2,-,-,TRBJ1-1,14,TGTGCCAGCAGCCGATTGGGAGGGGGATCCGAAGCTTTCTTT,CASSRLGGGSEAFF
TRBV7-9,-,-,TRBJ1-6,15,TGTGCCAGCAGCAAAGGTGGGGGTCCGGATTCACCCCTCCACTTT,CASSKGGGPDSPLHF
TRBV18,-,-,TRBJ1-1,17,TGTGCCAGCTCACCACGAAATCAGGTCGCAGGGAACACTGAAGCTTTCTTT,CASSPRNQVAGNTEAFF
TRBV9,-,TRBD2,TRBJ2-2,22,TGTGCCAGCAGCGCAGTCCTTCGACCGACTAGCGGGAGGGCCCGGAACACCGGGGAGCTGTTTTTT,CASSAVLRPTSGRARNTGELFF
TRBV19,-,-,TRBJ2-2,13,TGTGCCAGTAGGGCATCGAACACCGGGGAGCTGTTTTTT,CASRASNTGELFF
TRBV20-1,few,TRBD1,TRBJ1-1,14,TGCAGTGCTAGTGAGGGGGCGCAAAACACTGAAGCTTTCTTT,CSASEGAQNTEAFF
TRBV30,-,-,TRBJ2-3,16,TGTGCCTGGAGTGTACGGCCGCCTACTAGCACAGATACGCAGTATTTT,CAWSVRPPTSTDTQYF
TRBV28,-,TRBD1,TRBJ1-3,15,TGTGCCAGCAGGCGACAGGGGGTAACTGGAAACACCATATATTTT,CASRRQGVTGNTIYF
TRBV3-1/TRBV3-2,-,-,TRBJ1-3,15,TGTGCCAGCAGCCAAGATGTAAGCTCTGGAAACACCATATATTTT,CASSQDVSSGNTIYF
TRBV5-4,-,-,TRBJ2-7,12,TGTGCCAGCAGCTTTGGTCGAAGCGAGCAGTACTTC,CASSFGRSEQYF
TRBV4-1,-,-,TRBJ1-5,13,TGCGCCAGCAGCCGGGGGTACAATCAGCCCCAGCATTTT,CASSRGYNQPQHF
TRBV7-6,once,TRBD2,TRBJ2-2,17,TGTGCCAGCAGCCAGACTAGCGGGGGGGCCGACACCGGGGAGCTGTTTTTT,CASSQTSGGADTGELFF
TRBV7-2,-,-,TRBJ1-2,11,TGTGCCAGCAGCTTAGAAGGTGGCTACACCTTC,CASSLEGGYTF
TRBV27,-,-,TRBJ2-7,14,TGTGCCAGCAGGCACGGTGGCAGCTCCTACGAGCAGTACTTC,CASRHGGSSYEQYF
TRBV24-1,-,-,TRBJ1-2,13,TGTGCCACGACCGATGGGGGGCGTTTTGGCTACACCTTC,CATTDGGRFGYTF
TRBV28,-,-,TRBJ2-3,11,TGTGCCAGCAGTTCCACAGATACGCAGTATTTT,CASSSTDTQYF
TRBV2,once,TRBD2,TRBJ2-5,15,TGTGCCAGCAGTGAAGGAGGTCTAGCGGGGGAGACCCAGTACTTC,CASSEGGLAGETQYF
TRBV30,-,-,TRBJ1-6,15,TGTGCCTTTTCACCGGGACCCTCGACTAATTCACCCCTCCACTTT,CAFSPGPSTNSPLHF
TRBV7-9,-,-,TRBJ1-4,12,TGTGCCAGCAGCTCGGATTCCGAAAAACTGTTTTTT,CASSSDSEKLFF
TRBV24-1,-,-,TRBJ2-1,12,TGTGCCACCAGCTGGGGTAGCAATGAGCAGTTCTTC,CATSWGSNEQFF
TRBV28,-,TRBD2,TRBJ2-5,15,TGTGCCAGCAGTTTAAGGCTAGCGGGGAGGGGGACCCAGTACTTC,CASSLRLAGRGTQYF
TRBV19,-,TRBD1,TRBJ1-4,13,TGTGCCAGTGCGGACAGGGCTGAAGAAAAACTGTTTTTT,CASADRAEEKLFF
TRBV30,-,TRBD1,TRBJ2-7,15,TGTGCCTGGAGTGAAAAGAAGGGGGCTTCCTACGAGCAGTACTTC,CAWSEKKGASYEQYF